This T cell receptor beta chain was retrieved from a study of cytomegalovirus exposure and HLA in healthy donors. The overall study: Later analysis reported that the approximately 120 validation repertoires shared the platform of the roughly 710 first-cohort repertoires. Findings of the study overall: Cytomegalovirus-associated status was assigned to around 160 TCR beta chains. The tendency of first-cohort TCR clusters to co-occur in the roughly 130 validation repertoires was the finding of a later analysis.

About this clone itself: Its target is not known.

This CDR3 has 15 residues. Trimming stripped 0 bases from V and 0 bases from J, with 6 bases between. Germline V gene lookup returns CDR1 MGHRA and CDR2 YSYEKL. The table came from immunoSEQ multiplex PCR; TCRdb's copy has only in-frame clones and leaves some out. Of about 340,000 clones listed, just over 85% are singletons. Sequenced material: PBMCs. This chain links TRBV4-1 with TRBJ1-5; no clear D. The sequence was collected from a woman aged 18-30 years in good health and CMV-seronegative. The CDR3 here is CASSQERSSNQPQHF. The CDR3 DNA reads as TGCGCCAGCAGCCAAGAGCGAAGTAGCAATCAGCCCCAGCATTTT.